Listed below are T cell receptor beta chains from one sample, sequenced in a study of cytomegalovirus exposure and HLA in healthy donors. Libraries were prepared by immunoSEQ multiplex PCR; TCRdb keeps only in-frame clonotypes and omits some of them. The table lists about 84,000 clones. Sequenced input: PBMCs. These receptors all stem from a man aged 50-60 years in good health and CMV-seronegative. Both conserved end residues are part of each CDR3. D genes are given only for firm matches.

TRBJ2-2	NA	TRBV5-4	TGTGCCAGCAGGCGGGATTACACCGGGGAGCTGTTTTTT	CASRRDYTGELFF
TRBJ1-2	NA	TRBV5-4	TGTGCCAGCAGCCAGACGACAGAATTCAACTATGGCTACACCTTC	CASSQTTEFNYGYTF
TRBJ1-1	TRBD1	TRBV4-1	TGCGCCAGCAGCCAAGAGCTCCGGGACAGCCATGAAGCTTTCTTT	CASSQELRDSHEAFF
TRBJ1-2	NA	TRBV5-1	TGCGCCAGCAGCTCGGGGGGAGCGGGCTATGGCTACACCTTC	CASSSGGAGYGYTF
TRBJ2-5	NA	TRBV18	TGTGCCAGCTCACCCAATCAGCAGAGGCAAGAGACCCAGTACTTC	CASSPNQQRQETQYF
TRBJ1-4	NA	TRBV7-9	TGTGCCATCGGACGGACTGCAACTAATGAAAAACTGTTTTTT	CAIGRTATNEKLFF
TRBJ1-1	TRBD1	TRBV19	TGTGCCAGTAGTAGCAGGGGGCTCTCTGAAGCTTTCTTT	CASSSRGLSEAFF
TRBJ2-3	NA	TRBV5-4	TGTGCCAGCAGCCCCCATAGATCTAGGGGGGGTCTTAGCACAGATACGCAGTATTTT	CASSPHRSRGGLSTDTQYF
TRBJ1-2	TRBD1	TRBV15	TGTGCCACCAGCAGGGACAGGGGAAACTATGGCTACACCTTC	CATSRDRGNYGYTF
TRBJ1-1	TRBD1	TRBV5-1	TGCGCCAGCAGCTCCACGGGACAGCGGAACACTGAAGCTTTCTTT	CASSSTGQRNTEAFF
TRBJ2-2	NA	TRBV5-1	TGCGCCAGCAGCGGGCAGGGAGGCAGCGGGGAGCTGTTTTTT	CASSGQGGSGELFF
TRBJ1-1	NA	TRBV28	TGTGCCAGCAGTTCGCCAGGGGCAGCGCACACTGAAGCTTTCTTT	CASSSPGAAHTEAFF
TRBJ2-1	TRBD1	TRBV11-3	TGTGCCAGCCAGACCGGGACAGGGCATAATGAGCAGTTCTTC	CASQTGTGHNEQFF
TRBJ2-1	NA	TRBV4-3	TGCGCCAGCAGCCAAGGAGGGGGGGATGAGCAGTTCTTC	CASSQGGGDEQFF
TRBJ2-7	TRBD1	TRBV6-5	TGTGCCAGCAGTGCCCGGACAGGCTCCTACGAGCAGTACTTC	CASSARTGSYEQYF
TRBJ1-2	TRBD1	TRBV2	TGTGCCAGCAGTGAATACCCCAGGGACAGGGCCTATGGCTACACCTTC	CASSEYPRDRAYGYTF
TRBJ1-6	TRBD1	TRBV15	TGTGCCACCAGCAGAGACCTAGGAACCCACAGGGGTCTCTCCTATAATTCACCCCTCCACTTT	CATSRDLGTHRGLSYNSPLHF
TRBJ1-1	NA	TRBV16	TGTGCCAGCAGCCAGGGGGCTTCGAGAACTGAAGCTTTCTTT	CASSQGASRTEAFF
TRBJ1-4	NA	TRBV25-1	TGTGCCAGCAGTGATCTAAGGGGACTGAATGAAAAACTGTTTTTT	CASSDLRGLNEKLFF
TRBJ2-7	NA	TRBV28	TGTGCCAGCAGTCCTGGACAGAACTACGAGCAGTACTTC	CASSPGQNYEQYF
TRBJ2-7	TRBD2	TRBV30	TGTGCCTGGAGTAGGAGCGGGGGTGGGGAGCAGTACTTC	CAWSRSGGGEQYF
TRBJ1-2	NA	TRBV27	TGTGCCAGCAGTTCACTAAGGACAAGCTATGGCTACACCTTC	CASSSLRTSYGYTF
TRBJ1-5	NA	TRBV4-2	TGTGCCAGCAGCCAATGGGCTGCAAATCAGCCCCAGCATTTT	CASSQWAANQPQHF
TRBJ2-5	TRBD2	TRBV7-8	TGTGCCAGCAGCTTAACCCGAGCGGGGGTGGAGACCCAGTACTTC	CASSLTRAGVETQYF
TRBJ2-3	TRBD1	TRBV27	TGTGCCACCCTCCGGACAGGGGCAGATACGCAGTATTTT	CATLRTGADTQYF
TRBJ2-3	NA	TRBV18	TGTGCCAGCTCACCGGTGGGGAATAGGGGAGATACGCAGTATTTT	CASSPVGNRGDTQYF
TRBJ2-5	TRBD2	TRBV7-9	TGTGCCAGCAGCCGCAAGCGGGGGGGCCGAGAGACCCAGTACTTC	CASSRKRGGRETQYF